Shown below are 12 T cell receptor beta chains from a single sample sequenced in a study of cytomegalovirus exposure and HLA in healthy donors. The PCR employed 60 Vbeta primers together with 13 Jbeta primers. This table comes from immunoSEQ multiplex PCR, and its TCRdb copy is limited to in-frame clones, with some not included. The sample consists of around 220,000 clones, about 80% of them appearing once. Sequencing was carried out using PBMCs. These receptor sequences come from a girl aged 5 to 17 in good health and CMV-seronegative.

This clone has just a few counts. The chain links TRBV12-1 to TRBJ2-3; no check of the table's D call, TRBD2, against the DNA was made. TRBV12-1 is flagged as a pseudogene. The CDR3 sequence is 16 residues long. In DNA form, the CDR3 reads TGTGCCAGCAGCCTTCTAGCGGGAGAAAGCACAGATACGCAGTATTTT. Translation gives CASSLLAGESTDTQYF.

This chain links TRBV6-6 with TRBJ2-7; TRBD1 might be the D (6 bases). This CDR3 contains 16 residues. V gave up 5 bases and J gave up 1 base, with 18 bases separating them. Germline-derived CDR1 and CDR2 are MNHNY and SVGAGI (reference sequence). The CDR3 DNA follows: TGTGCCAGCAGTAAAACAGGGATTGGTATTTCCTACGAGCAGTACTTC. This sequence encodes CASSKTGIGISYEQYF.

The V call is TRBV5-1, the J call TRBJ2-1; D possibly corresponds to TRBD2 (5 bases). Germline values: CDR1 SGHRS, CDR2 YFSETQ. CDR3 size: 15 residues. The germline V and J ends were trimmed by 3 bases and 7 bases, with 17 bases remaining between them. This chain's CDR3 is CASSSPRTGSNEQFF. The CDR3 nucleotides read TGCGCCAGCAGCTCGCCACGGACTGGGTCGAATGAGCAGTTCTTC.

The rearrangement uses TRBV6-1 and TRBJ1-5; D is undetermined. There are 15 residues in the CDR3. Between the trimmed V and J ends, which lost 3 bases and 11 bases, there was a span of 20 bases. The germline V gene has CDR1 MNHNS and CDR2 SASEGT. The CDR3 nucleotides are TGTGCCAGCAGTGAGGCGACATCTAAACCCTCAGCCCAGCATTTT. Encoded protein: CASSEATSKPSAQHF.

This clone was observed a handful of times. The V gene is TRBV6-1, the J gene TRBJ2-7, with 7 bases lining up with TRBD1. V was pared by 4 bases and J by 2 bases, with 2 bases of the junction left unmatched. Germline assignment: CDR1 MNHNS and CDR2 SASEGT. The CDR3 is 13 residues long. In DNA, the CDR3 is TGTGCCAGCAGTGCCGGGACAGCCTACGAGCAGTACTTC. Translation gives CASSAGTAYEQYF.

In nucleotides, the CDR3 is TGCGCCAGCAGCTCGGGGGCCAGGGAGGGCGAGACCCAGTACTTC. Its protein is CASSSGAREGETQYF. The V and J genes are TRBV5-1 and TRBJ2-5, with D possibly being TRBD2 (7 bases). The V end lost 3 bases, the J end lost 5 bases, and 17 bases lay between the germline ends. Germline V CDR1 and CDR2: SGHRS, YFSETQ. The CDR3 extends over 15 amino acids.

This clone has only a few counts. The chain has TRBV27 and TRBJ1-4; 8 bases agree with TRBD1. The CDR3 runs to 15 residues. Unmatched junction bases numbered 10, after V lost 5 bases and J lost 8 bases. Germline lookup yields CDR1 MNHEY and CDR2 SMNVEV (reference sequence). CDR3 in DNA: TGTGCCAGCAGTCTGAATCGACAGGGGCGGGAAAAACTGTTTTTT. Amino acid sequence: CASSLNRQGREKLFF.

The gene calls are TRBV30 and TRBJ2-3; D not certain. Trimming removed 2 bases at V and 2 bases at J, with 5 bases between. Germline V CDR1 and CDR2: GTSNPN, SVGIG (reference sequence). The length of the CDR3 is 12 residues. The CDR3 spells CAWSLNTDTQYF. CDR3 nucleotide sequence: TGTGCCTGGAGTTTAAACACAGATACGCAGTATTTT. The full variable domain, rest sourced from reference TRBV30 and TRBJ2-3, is SQTIHQWPATLVQPVGSPLSLECTVEGTSNPNLYWYRQAAGRGLQLLFYSVGIGQISSEVPQNLSASRPQDRQFILSSKKLLLSDSGFYLCAWSLNTDTQYFGPGTRLTVL.

The chain joins TRBV6-5 to TRBJ1-1; possibly TRBD1 for D (6 bases). Trimming took off 2 bases at V and 4 bases at J, with 14 bases between the two ends. The CDR3 is 15 residues long. Per germline, CDR1 MNHEY and CDR2 SVGAGI. The chain's CDR3 is CASSYVVGGGTEAFF. In DNA form, the CDR3 reads TGTGCCAGCAGTTACGTGGTAGGGGGGGGCACTGAAGCTTTCTTT.

This rearrangement joins TRBV28 to TRBJ2-1, with D unresolved. V was clipped by 4 bases and J by 4 bases, with 5 bases between them. Germline CDR1 and CDR2: MDHEN and SYDVKM. This CDR3 contains 12 residues. The CDR3 DNA follows: TGTGCCAGCAGTTCGGTATACAATGAGCAGTTCTTC. Translating it yields CASSSVYNEQFF. The full variable domain, completed using reference TRBV28 and TRBJ2-1, is DVKVTQSSRYLVKRTGEKVFLECVQDMDHENMFWYRQDPGLGLRLIYFSYDVKMKEKGDIPEGYSVSREKKERFSLILESASTNQTSMYLCASSSVYNEQFFGPGTRLTVL.

CDR3 nucleotide sequence: TGCGCCAGCAGTCAACACCGGGACAGGGGTATTTACGAGCAGTACTTC. This sequence encodes CASSQHRDRGIYEQYF. The rearrangement joins TRBV23-1 to TRBJ2-7; 10 positions match TRBD1. TRBV23-1 is an ORF; its function is uncertain. This CDR3 spans 16 amino acids. V was pared by 2 bases and J by 4 bases, with 8 bases of the junction left unmatched.

The V call is TRBV6-4, the J call TRBJ2-1; TRBD1 agrees at 7 bases. J lost 5 bases, V lost 0 bases, and 1 base had no gene match. The CDR3 has 14 amino acids. The V gene's germline CDR1 is MRHNA and CDR2 SNTAGT. The CDR3 DNA follows: TGTGCCAGCAGTGACTCAGGGGGCCACAATGAGCAGTTCTTC. This sequence encodes CASSDSGGHNEQFF.